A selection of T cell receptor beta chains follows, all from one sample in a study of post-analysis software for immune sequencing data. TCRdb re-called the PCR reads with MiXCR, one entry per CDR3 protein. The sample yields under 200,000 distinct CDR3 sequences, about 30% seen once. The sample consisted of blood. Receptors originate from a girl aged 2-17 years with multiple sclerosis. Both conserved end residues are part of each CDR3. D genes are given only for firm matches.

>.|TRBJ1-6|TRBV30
CAWSVRQLYNSPLHF
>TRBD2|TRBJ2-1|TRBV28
CASSPLTSGYNEQFF
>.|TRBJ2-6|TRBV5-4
CASSFGGDGGANVLTF
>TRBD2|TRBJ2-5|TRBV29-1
CSAPGLAGEQYF
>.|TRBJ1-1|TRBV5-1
CASSLDGTRSTEAFF
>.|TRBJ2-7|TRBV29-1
CSVDHWLVGQYF
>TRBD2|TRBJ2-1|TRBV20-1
CSASELAGGYNEQFF
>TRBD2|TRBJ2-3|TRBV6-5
CASRQLAGLSTDTQYF
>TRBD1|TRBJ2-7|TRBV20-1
CSASPPGTANYEQYF
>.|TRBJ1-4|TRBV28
CASSPPAGAREKLFF
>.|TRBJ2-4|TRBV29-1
CSVETPELAKNIQYF
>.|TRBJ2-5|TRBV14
CASSQVRAAWLNGGKKTQYF
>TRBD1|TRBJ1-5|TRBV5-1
CASSQGQGDNQPQHF
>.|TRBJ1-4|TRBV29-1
CSVVDSSEKLFF
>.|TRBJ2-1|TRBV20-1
CSALILDSYNEQFF
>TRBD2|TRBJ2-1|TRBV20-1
CSARTSGNEQFF
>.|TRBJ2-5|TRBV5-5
CASTMIGRTETQYF
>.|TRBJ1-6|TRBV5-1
CASSLVVRGNSPLHF
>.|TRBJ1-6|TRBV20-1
CSAKTATDSPLHF
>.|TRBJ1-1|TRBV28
CASSFPSGGNTEAFF
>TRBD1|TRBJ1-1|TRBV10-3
CAISESGGAGGYAEAFF
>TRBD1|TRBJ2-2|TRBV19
CASSTDRGIWERFF
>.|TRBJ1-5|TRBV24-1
CATSDWGSGNQPQHF
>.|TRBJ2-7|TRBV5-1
CASSLVFGSSYEQYF
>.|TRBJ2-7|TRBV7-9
CASSRERQSYEQYF
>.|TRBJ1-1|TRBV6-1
CASSGYREDEAFF
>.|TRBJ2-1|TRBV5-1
CASSLQRQEAEQFF
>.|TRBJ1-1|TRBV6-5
CASSYSRPGALLNTEAFF
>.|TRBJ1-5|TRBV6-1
CASSEEVKGLSNQPQHF
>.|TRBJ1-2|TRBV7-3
CASSEQSLFNYGYTF
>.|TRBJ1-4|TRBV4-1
CASSQDRMRYRGKLFF
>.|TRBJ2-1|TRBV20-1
CSARHWGLAFF
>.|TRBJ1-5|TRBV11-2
CASSPPGPNQPQHF
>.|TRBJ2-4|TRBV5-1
CASSLGDIQYF
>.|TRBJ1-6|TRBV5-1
CASSAGEGNSPLHF
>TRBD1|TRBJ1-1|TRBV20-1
CSAPTGGLNTEAFF
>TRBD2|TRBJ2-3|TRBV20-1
CSARAGLAGESPYF
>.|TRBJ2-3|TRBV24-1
CATHDPGTDTQYF